A selection of T cell receptor beta chains follows, all from one sample in a study of blood T cells in healthy people across ages. TCRdb passed the 5' RACE reads through MiXCR, listing each CDR3 protein once. This sample has around 1,000,000 distinct CDR3 sequences, with around two fifths found just once. The source material was blood. The source is a man younger than 30 in good health. CDR3s include the opening cysteine and the closing phenylalanine or tryptophan. Fields, in order: D gene, clone size, J gene, V gene, CDR3 DNA, CDR3 protein. D genes are given only for firm matches. The size of a clone is reported for some rows only, either as once, few or many, or as a class for expanded clones.

D: TRBD2; size: few; J: TRBJ2-3; V: TRBV5-1; DNA: TGCGCCAGCAGCTTCCTTGGACTAGCAGATACGCAGTATTTT; CDR3: CASSFLGLADTQYF
D: TRBD2; size: few; J: TRBJ2-3; V: TRBV12-3/TRBV12-4; DNA: TGTGCCAGCAGTACACTAGCGGAACGCACAGATACGCAGTATTTT; CDR3: CASSTLAERTDTQYF
D: -; size: few; J: TRBJ1-2; V: TRBV9; DNA: TGTGCCAGCAGCACAAACCGGGACACTGCTAACTATGGCTACACCTTC; CDR3: CASSTNRDTANYGYTF
D: -; size: few; J: TRBJ2-2; V: TRBV4-3; DNA: TGCGCCAGCAGCCAAGATTATCTCCGGGAGCCGGGCACCGGGGAGCTGTTTTTT; CDR3: CASSQDYLREPGTGELFF
D: TRBD2; size: many; J: TRBJ2-5; V: TRBV6-5; DNA: TGTGCCAGCAGCTACACTAGCGGAACCCAAGAGACCCAGTACTTC; CDR3: CASSYTSGTQETQYF
D: TRBD2; size: -; J: TRBJ2-5; V: TRBV7-9; DNA: TGTGCCAGCAGCTTAGGAATCGGGAGGAAAGAGACCCAGTACTTC; CDR3: CASSLGIGRKETQYF
D: -; size: -; J: TRBJ2-1; V: TRBV7-8; DNA: TGTGCCAGCAGCGCACTACTAGTTCATGAGCAGTTCTTC; CDR3: CASSALLVHEQFF
D: -; size: -; J: TRBJ2-1; V: TRBV7-2; DNA: TGTGCCAGCAGCTTAGCCGCTTTTGGGGGGGCCACAAATGAGCAGTTCTTC; CDR3: CASSLAAFGGATNEQFF
D: -; size: few; J: TRBJ2-1; V: TRBV6-6; DNA: TGTGCCAGCAGGCAGCCCCAGGGGAATGAGCAGTTCTTC; CDR3: CASRQPQGNEQFF
D: -; size: -; J: TRBJ1-5; V: TRBV6-2/TRBV6-3; DNA: TGTGCCACCGAAGACGGTGCCTACAATCAGCCCCAGCATTTT; CDR3: CATEDGAYNQPQHF
D: -; size: few; J: TRBJ2-5; V: TRBV3-1; DNA: TGTGCCAGCAGCCAAGATTTAACGGGGGGCGCAGAGACCCAGTACTTC; CDR3: CASSQDLTGGAETQYF
D: -; size: -; J: TRBJ1-1; V: TRBV29-1; DNA: TGCAGCGTTTCAAGGAGACTGAACACTGAAGCTTTCTTT; CDR3: CSVSRRLNTEAFF
D: TRBD2; size: -; J: TRBJ2-1; V: TRBV5-1; DNA: TGCGCCAGCAGCCCCTCCGCTAGCGGGGACGGTGCTGAGCAGTTCTTC; CDR3: CASSPSASGDGAEQFF
D: -; size: many; J: TRBJ2-5; V: TRBV4-2; DNA: TGTGCCAGCAGCCAAGAAAAGACCCAGTACTTC; CDR3: CASSQEKTQYF
D: -; size: once; J: TRBJ2-6; V: TRBV29-1; DNA: TGCAGCGCTGGCCGGGGGGCCAACGTCCTGACTTTC; CDR3: CSAGRGANVLTF
D: -; size: -; J: TRBJ2-7; V: TRBV4-3; DNA: TGCGCCAGCAGCCAAGATCGGGTCGGATCCTACGAGCAGTACTTC; CDR3: CASSQDRVGSYEQYF
D: TRBD1; size: -; J: TRBJ1-5; V: TRBV4-1; DNA: TGCGCCAGCAGCTTCCGGGACAGAGAAAATCAGCCCCAGCATTTT; CDR3: CASSFRDRENQPQHF
D: TRBD1; size: -; J: TRBJ2-7; V: TRBV12-3/TRBV12-4; DNA: TGTGCCAGCAGTCCGGACAGGGCCAGCGAGCAGTACTTC; CDR3: CASSPDRASEQYF
D: -; size: few; J: TRBJ1-5; V: TRBV20-1; DNA: TGCAGTGCTAGAGCCATACAGGCCGCTAAATATAGCAATCAGCCCCAGCATTTT; CDR3: CSARAIQAAKYSNQPQHF
D: TRBD2; size: -; J: TRBJ2-5; V: TRBV20-1; DNA: TGCAGTGCCCCACCTATAACTAGCGGGGGCCTCCTGGGACAAGAGACCCAGTACTTC; CDR3: CSAPPITSGGLLGQETQYF
D: TRBD1; size: many; J: TRBJ2-7; V: TRBV5-1; DNA: TGTGCCAGCAGTTTAGGGGACAGGGTCTACGAGCAGTACTTC; CDR3: CASSLGDRVYEQYF
D: -; size: few; J: TRBJ2-2; V: TRBV12-3/TRBV12-4; DNA: TGTGCCAGCAGTCCACGTAAGGGGGCCGGGGAGCTGTTTTTT; CDR3: CASSPRKGAGELFF
D: -; size: -; J: TRBJ2-7; V: TRBV14; DNA: TGTGCCAGCAGCCAAGATATGACGAGGGGGGGACTCTCCTACGAGCAGTACTTC; CDR3: CASSQDMTRGGLSYEQYF
D: -; size: -; J: TRBJ1-5; V: TRBV29-1; DNA: TGCAGCGTTGCAGACACAAACTTCAATCAGCCCCAGCATTTT; CDR3: CSVADTNFNQPQHF
D: -; size: -; J: TRBJ2-1; V: TRBV12-3/TRBV12-4; DNA: TGTGTCAGCAGTTGGCAACAGTACAATGAGCAGTTCTTC; CDR3: CVSSWQQYNEQFF
D: -; size: few; J: TRBJ2-1; V: TRBV2; DNA: TGTGCCAGCACTAGACAGGAAGGGTACAATGAGCAGTTCTTC; CDR3: CASTRQEGYNEQFF
D: -; size: few; J: TRBJ2-2; V: TRBV29-1; DNA: TGCAGCGTTGGAGAGGGGGAGAACACCGGGGAGCTGTTTTTT; CDR3: CSVGEGENTGELFF
D: TRBD1; size: -; J: TRBJ2-3; V: TRBV9; DNA: TGTGCCAGCAGCGCGGACAGGGGGGCCCCCGGCACAGATACGCAGTATTTT; CDR3: CASSADRGAPGTDTQYF
D: TRBD1; size: -; J: TRBJ1-4; V: TRBV4-2; DNA: TGTGCCAGCAGCCAAGCGGCGGGACAGGGGATGGGAAAACTGTTTTTT; CDR3: CASSQAAGQGMGKLFF
D: TRBD1; size: few; J: TRBJ1-4; V: TRBV10-3; DNA: TGTGCCATCAATCAGGGGGGTAATGAAAAACTGTTTTTT; CDR3: CAINQGGNEKLFF